The 24 T cell receptor beta chains in this list originate from one sample, sequenced in a study of T-cell memory formation after mild COVID-19. Each CDR3 protein gets one entry after TCRdb re-called the 5' RACE reads with MiXCR. Among about 470,000 distinct CDR3 sequences listed, nearly 25% were seen once. Sample: PBMCs or a T cell subset sorted from them (not recorded which). These TCRs come from an adult woman who had mild COVID-19 (a few samples of this study predate the infection). Cell type and time point are not known.

The genes are TRBV30 and TRBJ2-3, with TRBD2 identical over 12 bases. Per germline, CDR1 GTSNPN and CDR2 SVGIG (reference sequence). The CDR3 is made up of 15 amino acids. Trimming removed 3 bases from V and 5 bases from J; junction bases left unmatched: 6. The CDR3 loop reads CAWSSLAGGRDTQYF. CDR3 in DNA: TGTGCCTGGAGCTCTCTAGCGGGAGGGAGAGATACGCAGTATTTT.

The sample holds a few counts of this clonotype. The genes are TRBV7-9 and TRBJ2-2, with no clear D. There are 14 residues in the CDR3. Germline V gene lookup returns CDR1 SEHNR and CDR2 FQNEAQ (reference sequence). The V end was cut by 6 bases, the J end by 4 bases, with 12 bases between. The CDR3 coding sequence is TGTGCCAGCAGGGAAATCGGGCCCACCGGGGAGCTGTTTTTT. It specifies CASREIGPTGELFF.

Ten or more counts support this clonotype. The chain links TRBV7-8 to TRBJ2-7; D may correspond to TRBD1 or TRBD2 (6 bases each). V lost 5 bases and J lost 6, with 26 bases in between. Germline CDR1 is SGHVS and CDR2 is FQNEAQ. There are 17 residues in the CDR3. The CDR3 DNA reads as TGTGCCAGCAGCCCGTCCCGGGGGCCTGCCCGCAAAATCGAGCAGTACTTC. Protein product: CASSPSRGPARKIEQYF.

This clonotype showed up just a few times. The genes are TRBV20-1 and TRBJ2-7, with TRBD2 matching over 11 bases. The V segment lost 5 bases and the J segment 4 bases; nucleotides outside the gene matches: 7. Germline assignment: CDR1 DFQATT and CDR2 SNEGSKA (reference sequence). This CDR3 has 14 amino acids. The CDR3 DNA is TGCAGTGCTTTAGTTAGCGGGAGGGCATACGAGCAGTACTTC. Protein: CSALVSGRAYEQYF.

V gene TRBV6-6 combines with J gene TRBJ2-1; D possibly corresponds to TRBD2 (6 bases). V shed 6 bases and J shed 7 bases, with 19 bases lying between them. The CDR3 totals 15 residues. Germline assignment: CDR1 MNHNY and CDR2 SVGAGI (reference sequence). The CDR3 region is CASSHRDSSGNEQFF. The CDR3 region has the DNA TGTGCCAGCAGCCACCGGGACTCCTCTGGGAATGAGCAGTTCTTC.

This clonotype turned up a few times. CDR3 amino acids: CASSLGGVQQETQYF. CDR3 DNA: TGTGCCAGCAGTTTAGGGGGGGTTCAGCAAGAGACCCAGTACTTC. J is TRBJ2-5 and V is TRBV12-3 or TRBV12-4; D perhaps matches TRBD2 (6 bases). The CDR3 contains 15 residues. V was cut by 1 base and J by 2 bases, with 11 bases left in between.

This clonotype turned up a few times. At one of its ends the junction is not consistent with the germline gene, which may arise from a read error. The chain joins TRBV7-7 to TRBJ2-5; 7 bases fit TRBD1. The germline gives CDR1 SSHAT, CDR2 FNYEAQ (reference sequence). CDR3 length: 15 residues. The CDR3 sequence is CASSPRQGRQETQYF. CDR3 nucleotide sequence: TGTGCTAGCAGCCCCCGACAGGGTCGACAAGAGACCCAGTACTTC. Combining the CDR3 with reference TRBV7-7 and TRBJ2-5 gives the whole variable domain GAGVSQSPRYKVTKRGQDVTLRCDPISSHATLYWYQQALGQGPEFLTYFNYEAQPDKSGLPSDRFSAERPEGSISTLTIQRTEQRDSAMYRCASSPRQGRQETQYFGPGTRLLVL.

This clonotype was picked up a small number of times. This chain links TRBV7-6 with TRBJ2-5; no firm D call. The length of the CDR3 is 13 residues. The germline V and J ends were trimmed by 6 bases and 4 bases, with 12 bases remaining between them. Per germline, CDR1 SGHVS and CDR2 FNYEAQ. The CDR3 sequence is CASSTALGETQYF. The CDR3 bases are TGTGCCAGCAGTACGGCGTTGGGAGAGACCCAGTACTTC.

This chain uses TRBV24-1 with TRBJ1-5; D uncertain. The CDR3 is 15 residues long. Trimming cost V 4 bases and J 5 bases, with 14 bases left between them. From germline, CDR1 is KGHDR and CDR2 SFDVKD. For the CDR3, the DNA is TGTGCCACCAGTGACCCAACAGAGATTGATCAGCCCCAGCATTTT. Translating gives CATSDPTEIDQPQHF.

The chain is built from TRBV2 and TRBJ1-2; 8 nucleotides line up with TRBD1. Per the germline V gene, CDR1 is SNHLY and CDR2 is FYNNEI. V trimming: 6 bases; J trimming: 4 bases; junction bases outside the gene matches: 4. The CDR3 length is 13 residues. CDR3 sequence (DNA): TGTGCCAGCAGAATTGGGACAGGCTATGGCTACACCTTC. Translating it yields CASRIGTGYGYTF.

This clonotype was detected only a few times. The rearrangement joins TRBV3-1 to TRBJ2-1; possible D gene TRBD2, 5 bases. The CDR3 runs to 14 residues. The germline CDR1 and CDR2 sequences are LGHDT and YNNKEL (reference sequence). Trimming took 4 bases from V and 10 from J, leaving 17 bases between them. This CDR3 is CASSPRALRGEQFF. CDR3 nucleotide sequence: TGTGCCAGCAGCCCCCGGGCCCTTCGCGGGGAGCAGTTCTTC.

The gene calls are TRBV5-1 and TRBJ2-3; 9 bases line up with TRBD2. Germline CDR1 SGHRS, CDR2 YFSETQ. The CDR3 sequence is 16 residues long. After removal of 2 bases from V and 8 bases from J, the junction contained 12 bases not matched to a gene. The CDR3 nucleotides read TGCGCCAGCAGCTTCTTTCCGGGACTAGCAAGGGGTACGCAGTATTTT. It encodes CASSFFPGLARGTQYF.

The V call is TRBV5-4, the J call TRBJ2-2; D ambiguous. The CDR3 length is 12 residues. The germline V and J ends were trimmed by 7 bases and 5 bases, with 9 bases remaining between them. The germline gives CDR1 SGHNT, CDR2 YYREEE (reference sequence). CDR3 loop: CASCGETGELFF. The CDR3 DNA sequence: TGTGCCAGCTGTGGGGAAACCGGGGAGCTGTTTTTT.

The V and J genes are TRBV7-2 and TRBJ2-1; 12 bases align to TRBD2. Germline lookup yields CDR1 SGHTA and CDR2 FQGNSA. Trimming cost V 5 bases and J 4 bases; bases outside gene matches: 6. This CDR3 comprises 16 residues. The CDR3 DNA follows: TGTGCCAGCAGCCGACTAGCGGGAGTCTCTTACAATGAGCAGTTCTTC. This gives the protein CASSRLAGVSYNEQFF.

This clonotype has just a few counts. J is TRBJ2-1 and V is TRBV12-3 or TRBV12-4; the D gene is possibly TRBD2 (7 bases). The CDR3 loop spans 16 amino acids. Trimming took 5 bases from V and 15 from J, leaving 29 bases between them. The CDR3 nucleotides are TGTGCCAGCAGTCCTAGAGGGGGTGGGAAGCGGGGTGCCCTGTTCTTC. It encodes CASSPRGGGKRGALFF.

This rearrangement joins TRBV9 to TRBJ2-1; D gene ambiguous. The CDR3 is made up of 12 amino acids. Germline CDR1 is SGDLS and CDR2 is YYNGEE. Deletions cut 2 bases from V and 6 bases from J, with 6 bases between. The CDR3 DNA is TGTGCCAGCAGCGTTCCTTCCAATGAGCAGTTCTTC. Translating gives CASSVPSNEQFF. Full variable domain (outside the CDR3, taken from reference TRBV9 and TRBJ2-1): DSGVTQTPKHLITATGQRVTLRCSPRSGDLSVYWYQQSLDQGLQFLIQYYNGEERAKGNILERFSAQQFPDLHSELNLSSLELGDSALYFCASSVPSNEQFFGPGTRLTVL.

J is TRBJ2-5 and V is TRBV29-1; perhaps TRBD1 as D (7 bases). The germline V gene encodes CDR1 SQVTM and CDR2 ANQGSEA. The ends were cut back, 5 bases at V and 7 bases at J, with 17 bases in the middle. The CDR3 contains 13 residues. The CDR3: CSVFGGQFLTQYF. The CDR3 nucleotides read TGCAGCGTTTTCGGGGGACAGTTTTTGACCCAGTACTTC.

The chain uses TRBV29-1 and TRBJ2-7, with no clear D. The V and J ends lost 0 bases and 2 bases respectively, with 11 bases between them. There are 14 residues in the CDR3. Germline V gene sequence: CDR1 SQVTM, CDR2 ANQGSEA. This chain's CDR3 is CSVEDQASPYEQYF. The CDR3 bases are TGCAGCGTTGAAGATCAGGCTTCTCCCTACGAGCAGTACTTC.

This clonotype was observed a handful of times. The gene calls are TRBV24-1 and TRBJ2-7, with a possible D match to TRBD2 (6 bases). Trimming took off 4 bases at V and 6 bases at J, with 18 bases between the two ends. Germline lookup yields CDR1 KGHDR and CDR2 SFDVKD. The CDR3 is made up of 15 amino acids. The CDR3 DNA sequence: TGTGCCACCAGTGACGCGTGGGGGGTCCAATTCGAGCAGTACTTC. Its protein is CATSDAWGVQFEQYF.

This sequence joins TRBV6-5 and TRBJ2-1; 11 bases fit TRBD2. Looked up from germline, CDR1 is MNHEY and CDR2 is SVGAGI. The CDR3 runs 16 residues. V dropped 6 bases and J dropped 0; count of bases not matched to a gene: 4. For the CDR3, the DNA is TGTGCCAGCAGCGAACTAGCGGGAGTCTCCTACAATGAGCAGTTCTTC. Translation: CASSELAGVSYNEQFF.

The chain uses TRBV2 and TRBJ2-1, with TRBD1 as a possible D gene (7 bases). The CDR3 is 14 amino acids. CDR1 is SNHLY and CDR2 is FYNNEI in the germline V gene. Trimming took off 8 bases at V and 5 bases at J, with 16 bases between the two ends. The CDR3 spells CASGRDRTNNEQFF. CDR3 nucleotides: TGTGCCAGCGGGCGGGACAGAACCAACAATGAGCAGTTCTTC.

V is TRBV3-1 and J is TRBJ2-1, with D perhaps being TRBD1 or TRBD2 (5 bases each). The CDR3 consists of 15 residues. Germline lookup yields CDR1 LGHDT and CDR2 YNNKEL (reference sequence). The germline V and J ends were trimmed by 1 base and 8 bases, with 15 bases remaining between them. CDR3 in amino acids: CASSQARGFSYEQFF. For the CDR3, the DNA is TGTGCCAGCAGCCAAGCGAGGGGATTTAGCTATGAGCAGTTCTTC.

The chain uses TRBV20-1 and TRBJ2-1; 8 nucleotides match TRBD2. The germline CDR1 and CDR2 sequences are DFQATT and SNEGSKA (reference sequence). The CDR3 consists of 14 residues. With 4 bases clipped from V and 7 bases from J, the junction kept 9 bases outside the gene matches. The CDR3 region has the DNA TGCAGTGCTATCCTCGGGGGGGCGCCAAATGAGCAGTTCTTC. It translates to CSAILGGAPNEQFF.

The genes are TRBV6-5 and TRBJ2-5; the match to TRBD1 covers 8 bases. Germline V CDR1 and CDR2: MNHEY, SVGAGI. This CDR3 contains 13 residues. The V segment lost 10 bases and the J segment 5 bases; nucleotides outside the gene matches: 9. CDR3 DNA sequence: TGTGCCACCAAGCAGGGGGCTTCGGAGACCCAGTACTTC. Translated, it gives CATKQGASETQYF.